This T cell receptor beta chain came from a study of a mutant IDH1 vaccine in newly diagnosed glioma. Study-level information: Beforehand, treatment had been radiotherapy, temozolomide, or both; the majority received both.

This CDR3 has 12 amino acids. Germline V gene data show CDR1 as SEHNR and CDR2 as FQNEAQ (reference sequence). Trimming shortened V by 3 bases and J by 9 bases, and 10 bases separated the two germline ends. Noted time point: week 5, during vaccination. Doses of 300 ug of mutant IDH1 20-mer peptide were given with topical imiquimod. The repertoire was sequenced with immunoSEQ multiplex PCR; TCRdb's copy has only in-frame clones and lacks some. The sample carries about 36,000 clones, roughly 79% recorded once. As concerns this clone: Its antigen is undetermined.

The V gene is TRBV7-9, the J gene TRBJ2-3, with D perhaps matching TRBD2 (6 bases). This receptor was taken from a man aged 50-59 years with glioma. The sequences come from PBMCs, collected from a glioma patient whose treatment included an IDH1 peptide vaccine. This chain's CDR3 is CASSFRDLTQYF. The CDR3 nucleotides are TGTGCCAGCAGCTTCCGGGACTTGACGCAGTATTTT.